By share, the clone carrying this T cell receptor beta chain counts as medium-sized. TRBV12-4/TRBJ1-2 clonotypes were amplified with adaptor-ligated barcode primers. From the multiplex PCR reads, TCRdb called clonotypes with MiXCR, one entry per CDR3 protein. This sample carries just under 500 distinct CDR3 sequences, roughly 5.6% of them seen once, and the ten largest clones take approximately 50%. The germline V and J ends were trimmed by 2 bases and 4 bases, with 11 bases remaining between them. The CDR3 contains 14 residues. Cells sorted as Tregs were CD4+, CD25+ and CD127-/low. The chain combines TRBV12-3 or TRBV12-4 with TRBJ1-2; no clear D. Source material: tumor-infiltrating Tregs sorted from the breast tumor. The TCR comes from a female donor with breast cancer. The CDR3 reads CASSLNGVGYGYTF. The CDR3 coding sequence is TGTGCCAGCAGTTTAAATGGAGTTGGCTATGGCTACACCTTC.